Detailed here is one T cell receptor (beta chain). This sample was included in a study of blood T cell repertoires in COVID-19. Overall study: COVID-19 samples collected from the United States, Italy and Spain covered acute and convalescent phases. The analysed material was cDNA or gDNA that came from T cells, B-cell-depleted T cells, or PBMCs.

The CDR3 extends over 14 amino acids. Germline loops: CDR1 SQVTM, CDR2 ANQGSEA. V lost 4 bases and J lost 6; bases outside the gene matches: 7. Profiling relied on immunoSEQ multiplex PCR, and the TCRdb table lists in-frame clones only, not all of them. The data contain some 280,000 clones, around four fifths of them singletons. The sample comprised peripheral blood. The clonotype comes from a woman in her fifties or sixties with active or convalescent COVID-19. This chain joins TRBV29-1 and TRBJ2-1; 9 positions agree with TRBD2. The CDR3 here is CSVVPGLATNEQFF. CDR3 DNA: TGCAGCGTTGTACCCGGACTAGCGACCAATGAGCAGTTCTTC.